This passage covers 27 T cell receptor beta chains from one sample sequenced in a study of identical twins. TCRdb recomputed calls from the 5' RACE reads with MiXCR, one row per CDR3 protein. The sample lists about 700,000 distinct CDR3 sequences; 8% to 9% were seen once. The data were also submitted as part of a second study, on yellow fever vaccine responses in identical twins.

The sample was PBMCs. The receptors come from a woman under 30 in good health.

This clonotype was counted a few times. The chain has TRBV15 and TRBJ1-5; the match to TRBD1 covers 7 bases. Trimming took 3 bases from V and 6 from J; bases not matched to a gene: 14. Germline values: CDR1 LNHNV, CDR2 YYDKDF (reference sequence). The CDR3 is made up of 17 amino acids. The DNA for the CDR3 is TGTGCCACCAGCAGTATTTCCCTAGACAGGGACGGTCAGCCCCAGCATTTT. Translated: CATSSISLDRDGQPQHF.

The sample holds many counts of this clonotype. This rearrangement joins TRBV20-1 to TRBJ1-2, with no clear D. The germline V gene has CDR1 DFQATT and CDR2 SNEGSKA (reference sequence). The CDR3 is 14 residues long. V lost 6 bases and J lost 4, with 18 bases in between. CDR3 region: CSAPEPGKPYGYTF. The CDR3 coding sequence is TGCAGTGCCCCCGAGCCGGGGAAACCCTATGGCTACACCTTC.

This clonotype was seen a few times. This chain links TRBV10-2 with TRBJ2-7; 8 positions agree with TRBD2. The germline V gene has CDR1 WSHSY and CDR2 SAAADI. Trimming cost V 7 bases and J 5 bases; bases outside gene matches: 7. The CDR3 has 13 residues. CDR3 in amino acids: CASTPGGGNEQYF. The CDR3 DNA reads as TGCGCCAGCACCCCCGGGGGGGGAAACGAGCAGTACTTC.

This clonotype was counted a few times. The chain links TRBV7-2 to TRBJ2-6; a weak D match, TRBD1 (6 bases). V was clipped by 5 bases and J by 0 bases, with 8 bases between them. CDR1 and CDR2 (germline): SGHTA, FQGNSA. The CDR3 covers 15 residues. The CDR3 loop reads CASSQGSSGANVLTF. The CDR3 DNA reads as TGTGCCAGCAGCCAGGGGAGCTCTGGGGCCAACGTCCTGACTTTC.

The chain joins TRBV20-1 to TRBJ2-3; TRBD2 aligns across 10 bases. The CDR3 is made up of 16 amino acids. Germline CDR1 DFQATT, CDR2 SNEGSKA (reference sequence). Unmatched junction bases numbered 6, after V lost 3 bases and J lost 0 bases. CDR3 in DNA: TGCAGTGCTAGTACCAAGACTAGCGGGAGCACAGATACGCAGTATTTT. Amino acid sequence: CSASTKTSGSTDTQYF.

This clonotype was counted between two and nine times. This chain uses TRBV29-1 with TRBJ1-2, with TRBD1 matching over 9 bases. CDR1 and CDR2 from the germline V gene are SQVTM and ANQGSEA. The V gene end was trimmed by 0 bases and the J gene end by 4 bases; junction bases not matched to a gene: 12. This CDR3 comprises 17 residues. CDR3 in DNA: TGCAGCGTTGAAGACCCCGCGTTAACAGGGGGCAGCTATGGCTACACCTTC. Protein sequence: CSVEDPALTGGSYGYTF.

The chain uses TRBV7-9 and TRBJ2-1, with a tentative D call TRBD1 (7 bases). Germline assignment: CDR1 SEHNR and CDR2 FQNEAQ (reference sequence). Trimming shortened V by 4 bases and J by 8 bases, and 21 bases separated the two germline ends. The CDR3 consists of 16 residues. The CDR3 reads CASSSLGRGEYYEQFF. The CDR3 coding sequence is TGTGCCAGCAGCTCCCTCGGCAGGGGGGAGTACTATGAGCAGTTCTTC. The full variable domain, in which reference TRBV7-9 and TRBJ2-1 provide the parts outside the CDR3, is DTGVSQNPRHKITKRGQNVTFRCDPISEHNRLYWYRQTLGQGPEFLTYFQNEAQLEKSRLLSDRFSAERPKGSFSTLEIQRTEQGDSAMYLCASSSLGRGEYYEQFFGPGTRLTVL.

This chain joins TRBV12-3 or TRBV12-4 and TRBJ2-1; 9 bases align to TRBD1. V shed 6 bases and J 14 bases; nucleotides not matched to a gene: 11. The CDR3 totals 13 residues. The CDR3 DNA reads as TGTGCCAGCAGCCTTCAAATAAGGGACAGGGAGTTCTTC. Amino acids: CASSLQIRDREFF.

V is TRBV3-1 and J is TRBJ2-7; D is uncertain. Germline V gives CDR1 LGHDT, CDR2 YNNKEL (reference sequence). V was trimmed by 3 bases and J by 9 bases, leaving 15 bases between them. The CDR3 is 13 amino acids. The CDR3 reads CASSQSAGVGQYF. CDR3 DNA sequence: TGTGCCAGCAGCCAGAGCGCAGGAGTGGGGCAGTACTTC.

This clonotype occurred many times. The V and J genes are TRBV12-3 or TRBV12-4 and TRBJ2-3; 7 bases align to TRBD2. This CDR3 is 15 amino acids long. V was clipped by 3 bases and J by 2 bases; unmatched bases: 5. The CDR3 loop is CASSFIGGSTDTQYF. In DNA form, the CDR3 reads TGTGCCAGCAGTTTCATCGGGGGGTCCACAGATACGCAGTATTTT.

This clonotype was recorded a few times. The chain's CDR3 is CASRDGRDAKNIQYF. The CDR3 nucleotides are TGCGCCAGCAGGGACGGGAGGGATGCCAAAAACATTCAGTACTTC. The V gene is TRBV5-1, the J gene TRBJ2-4, with 8 positions matching TRBD2. Unmatched junction bases numbered 5, after V lost 5 bases and J lost 1 base. Germline CDR1 and CDR2: SGHRS and YFSETQ. This CDR3 is built from 15 residues.

The chain recombines TRBV10-1 with TRBJ1-5, with 11 bases aligning to TRBD1. J was trimmed by 2 bases and V by 3 bases; bases with no gene match: 24. This CDR3 spans 23 amino acids. Germline V gives CDR1 WNHNN, CDR2 SYGVQD (reference sequence). The CDR3 reads CASSELCAWDRGKEEKGNQPQHF. The CDR3 DNA is TGCGCCAGCAGTGAACTCTGCGCCTGGGACAGGGGGAAGGAGGAAAAGGGCAATCAGCCCCAGCATTTT.

The rearrangement joins TRBV3-1 to TRBJ2-3; D is uncertain. The V gene lost 3 bases and the J gene lost 5 bases, with 9 bases spanning the gap. This CDR3 spans 13 amino acids. Germline assignment: CDR1 LGHDT and CDR2 YNNKEL (reference sequence). This chain's CDR3 is CASSQGYGDTQYF. Written as DNA, the CDR3 is TGTGCCAGCAGCCAGGGATATGGAGATACGCAGTATTTT.

This clonotype was recorded at least ten times. The V call is TRBV25-1, the J call TRBJ1-4; D is undetermined. This CDR3 has 15 amino acids. Germline V gene sequence: CDR1 MGHDK, CDR2 SYGVNS. V lost 5 bases and J 0 bases, leaving 10 bases between the germline ends. The chain's CDR3 is CASSSERATNEKLFF. The CDR3 DNA is TGTGCCAGCAGTTCGGAGAGGGCAACTAATGAAAAACTGTTTTTT.

The chain employs TRBV5-1 and TRBJ2-1, with 15 bases identical to TRBD2. V trimming: 4 bases; J trimming: 1 base; junction bases outside the gene matches: 9. Germline CDR1 is SGHRS and CDR2 is YFSETQ. CDR3 length: 19 amino acids. CDR3 coding DNA: TGCGCCAGCAGCCGAGGACTAGCGGGAGGGCTAGGGTCCTACAATGAGCAGTTCTTC. It encodes CASSRGLAGGLGSYNEQFF.

The chain employs TRBV18 and TRBJ1-2, with 7 bases matching TRBD1. CDR1 is KGHSH, CDR2 LQKENI, per germline. The CDR3 loop spans 14 amino acids. Trimming removed 4 bases from V and 3 bases from J; junction bases left unmatched: 5. CDR3 DNA: TGTGCCAGCTCACGGGACAGCGAAGACTATGGCTACACCTTC. This sequence encodes CASSRDSEDYGYTF. Together with reference TRBV18 and TRBJ1-2, the CDR3 gives the full variable domain: NAGVMQNPRHLVRRRGQEARLRCSPMKGHSHVYWYRQLPEEGLKFMVYLQKENIIDESGMPKERFSAEFPKEGPSILRIQQVVRGDSAAYFCASSRDSEDYGYTFGSGTRLTVV.

The rearrangement joins TRBV7-9 to TRBJ2-2, with 10 bases lining up with TRBD1. Germline-derived CDR1 and CDR2 are SEHNR and FQNEAQ (reference sequence). V was pared by 6 bases and J by 4 bases, with 8 bases of the junction left unmatched. This CDR3 spans 16 amino acids. CDR3 in amino acids: CASSRDRGVGTGELFF. In DNA, the CDR3 is TGTGCCAGCAGTCGGGACAGGGGTGTTGGCACCGGGGAGCTGTTTTTT.

This clonotype was seen many times. The gene calls are TRBV15 and TRBJ2-1; D unresolved. The germline V gene has CDR1 LNHNV and CDR2 YYDKDF (reference sequence). This CDR3 is built from 18 residues. V lost 1 base to trimming and J lost 0 bases, with 16 bases between them. DNA for the CDR3: TGTGCCACCAGCAGAGTCAGGTGGGGTTTAAGCTCCTACAATGAGCAGTTCTTC. Translation gives CATSRVRWGLSSYNEQFF.

There are many counts of this clonotype. The chain joins TRBV4-1 to TRBJ2-7; 8 bases are shared with TRBD2. Germline trimming cut 3 bases from V and 2 bases from J; bases unmatched to any gene: 6. Germline CDR1 reads MGHRA; CDR2 reads YSYEKL. CDR3 length: 15 amino acids. The chain's CDR3 is CASSQGLVYTYEQYF. In DNA form, the CDR3 reads TGCGCCAGCAGCCAGGGACTAGTCTATACCTACGAGCAGTACTTC.

This clonotype has a handful of counts. V is TRBV29-1 and J is TRBJ2-3, with D uncertain. Germline CDR1 and CDR2: SQVTM and ANQGSEA. Trimming shortened V by 5 bases and J by 3 bases, and 9 bases separated the two germline ends. The CDR3 contains 12 residues. Written as DNA, the CDR3 is TGCAGCGTTCCAGATGTTACAGATACGCAGTATTTT. This encodes CSVPDVTDTQYF.

This clonotype was counted at least ten times. V usage is TRBV20-1 and J usage is TRBJ1-6, with TRBD1 as a possible D gene (5 bases). The CDR3 is 15 amino acids. V lost 3 bases to trimming and J lost 7 bases, with 16 bases between them. Looked up from germline, CDR1 is DFQATT and CDR2 is SNEGSKA (reference sequence). CDR3 sequence: CSASAGFQGNSPLHF. CDR3 nucleotide sequence: TGCAGTGCTAGTGCTGGATTCCAGGGCAATTCACCCCTCCACTTT.

This clonotype was detected only a few times. The chain combines TRBV25-1 with TRBJ2-1; TRBD2 agrees at 7 bases. Germline assignment: CDR1 MGHDK and CDR2 SYGVNS. The CDR3 spans 15 residues. V shed 1 base and J 9 bases; nucleotides not matched to a gene: 9. CDR3 sequence reads: CASSELAGATGEQFF. In nucleotides, the CDR3 is TGTGCCAGCAGTGAATTGGCGGGAGCAACCGGTGAGCAGTTCTTC.

The rearrangement joins TRBV10-2 to TRBJ1-1; the D is unclear. This CDR3 is 12 amino acids long. V was pared by 6 bases and J by 8 bases, with 13 bases between. Germline lookup yields CDR1 WSHSY and CDR2 SAAADI. The CDR3 spells CASSEHTIEAFF. CDR3 nucleotides: TGCGCCAGCAGCGAGCATACGATAGAAGCTTTCTTT.

The CDR3 protein is CSALGVPRGEQFF. The CDR3 DNA reads as TGCAGTGCTCTCGGGGTCCCCAGAGGTGAGCAGTTCTTC. This chain connects TRBV20-1 to TRBJ2-1; D may be TRBD2 (5 bases). CDR3 length equals 13 residues. Germline loops: CDR1 DFQATT, CDR2 SNEGSKA (reference sequence). Trimming removed 5 bases at V and 9 bases at J, with 17 bases between.

J is TRBJ2-7 and V is TRBV6-6; D call uncertain. Germline CDR1 MNHNY, CDR2 SVGAGI (reference sequence). Trimming removed 6 bases from V and 0 bases from J, with 6 bases in between. The CDR3 extends over 12 amino acids. CDR3 residues: CASRPGSYEQYF. In DNA form, the CDR3 reads TGTGCCAGCAGACCCGGCTCCTACGAGCAGTACTTC.

The chain employs TRBV10-3 and TRBJ2-7; TRBD1 agrees at 7 bases. Germline V gives CDR1 ENHRY, CDR2 SYGVKD. Trimming took 4 bases from V and 2 from J; bases not matched to a gene: 5. This CDR3 is 14 amino acids long. CDR3 sequence reads: CAISADRVTYEQYF. The CDR3 DNA sequence: TGTGCCATCAGTGCCGACAGGGTGACCTACGAGCAGTACTTC.

V and J are TRBV30 and TRBJ1-1; D gene uncertain. Germline V gene sequence: CDR1 GTSNPN, CDR2 SVGIG (reference sequence). V was pared by 3 bases and J by 6 bases, with 8 bases between. The CDR3 runs 11 residues. CDR3 DNA sequence: TGTGCCTGGAGGAGATGGGCTGAAGCTTTCTTT. Protein product: CAWRRWAEAFF.